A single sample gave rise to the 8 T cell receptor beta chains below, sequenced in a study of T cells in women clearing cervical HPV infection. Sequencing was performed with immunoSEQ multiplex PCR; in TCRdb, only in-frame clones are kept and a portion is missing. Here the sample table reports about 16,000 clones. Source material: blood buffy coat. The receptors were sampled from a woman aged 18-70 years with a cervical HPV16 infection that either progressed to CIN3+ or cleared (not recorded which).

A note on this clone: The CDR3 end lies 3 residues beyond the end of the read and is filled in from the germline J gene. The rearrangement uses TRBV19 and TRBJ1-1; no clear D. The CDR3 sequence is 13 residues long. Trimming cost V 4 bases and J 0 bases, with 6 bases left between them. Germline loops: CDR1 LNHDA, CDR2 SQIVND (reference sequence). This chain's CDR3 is CASSTVLNTEAFF. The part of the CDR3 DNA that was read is TGTGCCAGTAGTACGGTACTGAACACTGAA.

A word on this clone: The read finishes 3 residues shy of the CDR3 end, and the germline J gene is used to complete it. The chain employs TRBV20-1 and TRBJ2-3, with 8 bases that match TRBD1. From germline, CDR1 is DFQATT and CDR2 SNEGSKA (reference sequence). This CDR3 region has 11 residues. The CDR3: CSASDRVTQYF. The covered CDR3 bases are TGCAGTGCTTCGGACAGGGTCACG.

CDR3 protein: CSASEAGSYNEQFF. The CDR3 DNA, read in part, is TGCAGTGCTAGCGAAGCAGGCTCCTACAATGAG. The rearrangement joins TRBV20-1 to TRBJ2-1; D call uncertain. The read terminates 3 residues before the CDR3 end, so the remaining end is supplied by the germline J gene. The CDR3 extends over 14 amino acids. Trimming removed 3 bases at V and 0 bases at J, with 9 bases between. Germline-derived CDR1 and CDR2 are DFQATT and SNEGSKA (reference sequence).

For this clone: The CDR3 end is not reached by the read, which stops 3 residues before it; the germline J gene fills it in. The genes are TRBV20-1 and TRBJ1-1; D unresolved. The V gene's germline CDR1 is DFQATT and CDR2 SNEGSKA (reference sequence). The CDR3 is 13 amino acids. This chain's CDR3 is CSARDREPYEAFF. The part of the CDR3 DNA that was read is TGCAGTGCTAGAGATCGAGAGCCCTACGAG.

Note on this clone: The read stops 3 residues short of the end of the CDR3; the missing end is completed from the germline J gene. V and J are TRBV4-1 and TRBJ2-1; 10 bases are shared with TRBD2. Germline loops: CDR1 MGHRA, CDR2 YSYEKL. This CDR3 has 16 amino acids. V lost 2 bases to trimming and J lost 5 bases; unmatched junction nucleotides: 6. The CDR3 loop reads CASSQPSGGWHNEQFF. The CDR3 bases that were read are TGCGCCAGCAGCCAACCTAGCGGGGGTTGGCACAATGAG.

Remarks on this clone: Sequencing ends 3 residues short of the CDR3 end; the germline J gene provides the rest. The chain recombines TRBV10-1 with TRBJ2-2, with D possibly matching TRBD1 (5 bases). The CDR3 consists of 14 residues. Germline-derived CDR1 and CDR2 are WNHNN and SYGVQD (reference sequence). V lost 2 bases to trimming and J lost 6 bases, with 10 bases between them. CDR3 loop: CASSEGKGPGELFF. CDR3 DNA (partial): TGCGCCAGCAGTGAGGGGAAGGGGCCCGGGGAG.

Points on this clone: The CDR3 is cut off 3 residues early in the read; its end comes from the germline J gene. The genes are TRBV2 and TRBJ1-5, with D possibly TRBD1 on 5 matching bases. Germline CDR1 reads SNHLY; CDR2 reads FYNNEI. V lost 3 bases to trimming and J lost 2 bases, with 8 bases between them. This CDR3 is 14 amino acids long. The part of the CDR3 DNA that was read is TGTGCCAGCAGTGAGCAAGGGGGCAATCAGCCC. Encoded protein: CASSEQGGNQP. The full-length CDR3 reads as CASSEQGGNQPQHF.

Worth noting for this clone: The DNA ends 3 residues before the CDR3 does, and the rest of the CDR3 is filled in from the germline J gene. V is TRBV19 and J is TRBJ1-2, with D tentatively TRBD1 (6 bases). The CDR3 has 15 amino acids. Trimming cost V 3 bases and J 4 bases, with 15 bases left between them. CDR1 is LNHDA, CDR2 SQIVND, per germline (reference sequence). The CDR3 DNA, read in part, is TGTGCCAGTAGTATCCTCAGGGGCCGGCCCTATGGC. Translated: CASSILRGRPYG. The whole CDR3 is CASSILRGRPYGYTF. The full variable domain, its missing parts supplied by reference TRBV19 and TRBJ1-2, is DGGITQSPKYLFRKEGQNVTLSCEQNLNHDAMYWYRQDPGQGLRLIYYSQIVNDFQKGDIAEGYSVSREKKESFPLTVTSAQKNPTAFYLCASSILRGRPYGYTFGSGTRLTVV.